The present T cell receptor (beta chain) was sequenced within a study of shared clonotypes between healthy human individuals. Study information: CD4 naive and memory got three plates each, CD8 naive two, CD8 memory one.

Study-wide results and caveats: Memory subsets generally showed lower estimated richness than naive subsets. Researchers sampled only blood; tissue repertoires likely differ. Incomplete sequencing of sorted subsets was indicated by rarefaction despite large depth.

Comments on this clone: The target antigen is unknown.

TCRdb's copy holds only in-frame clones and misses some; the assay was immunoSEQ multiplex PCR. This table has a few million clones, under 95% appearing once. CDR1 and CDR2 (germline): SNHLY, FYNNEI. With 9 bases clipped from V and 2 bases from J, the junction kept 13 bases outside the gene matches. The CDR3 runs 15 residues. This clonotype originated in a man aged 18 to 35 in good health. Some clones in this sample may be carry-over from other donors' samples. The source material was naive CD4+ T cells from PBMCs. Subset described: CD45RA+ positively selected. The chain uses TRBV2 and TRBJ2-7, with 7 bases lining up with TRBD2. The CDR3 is CASQSGLGGAYEQYF. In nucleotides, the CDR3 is TGTGCCAGTCAATCGGGACTTGGGGGGGCCTACGAGCAGTACTTC.